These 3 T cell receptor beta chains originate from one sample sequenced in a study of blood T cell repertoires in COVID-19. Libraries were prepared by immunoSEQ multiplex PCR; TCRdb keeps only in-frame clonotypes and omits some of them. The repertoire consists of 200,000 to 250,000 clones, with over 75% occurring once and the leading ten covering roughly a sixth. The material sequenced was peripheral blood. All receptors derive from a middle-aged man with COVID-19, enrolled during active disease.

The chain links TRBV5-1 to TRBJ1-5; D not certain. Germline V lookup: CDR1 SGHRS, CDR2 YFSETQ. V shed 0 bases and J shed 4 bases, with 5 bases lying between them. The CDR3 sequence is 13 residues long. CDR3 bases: TGCGCCAGCAGCTTGGTCGGGAATCAGCCCCAGCATTTT. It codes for CASSLVGNQPQHF.

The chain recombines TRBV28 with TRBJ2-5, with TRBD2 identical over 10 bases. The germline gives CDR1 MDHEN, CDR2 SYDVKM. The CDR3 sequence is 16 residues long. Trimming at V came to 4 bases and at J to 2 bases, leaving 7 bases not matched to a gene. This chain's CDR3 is CASSWTSGTGQETQYF. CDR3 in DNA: TGTGCCAGCAGTTGGACTAGCGGTACGGGTCAAGAGACCCAGTACTTC.

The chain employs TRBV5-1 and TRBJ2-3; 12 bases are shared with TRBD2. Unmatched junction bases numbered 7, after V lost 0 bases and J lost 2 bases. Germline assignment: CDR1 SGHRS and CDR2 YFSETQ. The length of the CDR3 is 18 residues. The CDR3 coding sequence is TGCGCCAGCAGCTTGGAGCTAGCGGGAGGGCCAAACACAGATACGCAGTATTTT. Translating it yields CASSLELAGGPNTDTQYF.